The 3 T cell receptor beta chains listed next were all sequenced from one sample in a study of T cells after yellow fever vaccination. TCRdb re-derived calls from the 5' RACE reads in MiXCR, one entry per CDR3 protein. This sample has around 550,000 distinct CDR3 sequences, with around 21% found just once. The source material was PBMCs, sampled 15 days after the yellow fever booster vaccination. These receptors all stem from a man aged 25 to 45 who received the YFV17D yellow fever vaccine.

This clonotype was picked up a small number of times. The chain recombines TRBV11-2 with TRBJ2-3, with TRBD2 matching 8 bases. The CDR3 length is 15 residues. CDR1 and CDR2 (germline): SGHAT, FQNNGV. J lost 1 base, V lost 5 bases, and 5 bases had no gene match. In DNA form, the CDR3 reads TGTGCCAGCAGCACTGGAGCGGGGGGCACAGATACGCAGTATTTT. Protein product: CASSTGAGGTDTQYF.

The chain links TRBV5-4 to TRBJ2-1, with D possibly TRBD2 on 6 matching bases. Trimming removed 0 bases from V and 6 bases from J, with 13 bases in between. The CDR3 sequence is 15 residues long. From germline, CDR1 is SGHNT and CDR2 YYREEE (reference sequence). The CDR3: CASSLGRALGNEQFF. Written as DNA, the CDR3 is TGTGCCAGCAGCTTGGGGAGGGCCCTCGGCAATGAGCAGTTCTTC.

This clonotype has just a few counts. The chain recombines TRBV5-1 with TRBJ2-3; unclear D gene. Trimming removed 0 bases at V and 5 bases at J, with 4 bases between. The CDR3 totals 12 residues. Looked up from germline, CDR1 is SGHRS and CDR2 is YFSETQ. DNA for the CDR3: TGCGCCAGCAGCTTGGACGGAGATACGCAGTATTTT. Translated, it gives CASSLDGDTQYF.